This T cell receptor (beta chain) was found in a study of beta chain features in type 1 diabetes (dated 2018 in TCRdb). About the study as a whole: Patients and healthy donors did not differ in mean age, gender distribution, total cell number or subset yield. Regulatory and stem cell-like memory subsets were isolated from only 8 patients and roughly 8 healthy donors, whereas naive and central memory subsets came from all 30 or so donors. The study compared TCRB repertoires of sorted circulating CD4+ T cell subsets between recently diagnosed type 1 diabetes patients and matched healthy donors. A total of just under 110,000,000 sorted cells were examined across all samples, and RNA yield correlated strongly with the number of cells per subset. Paper-wide results and their limitations: Because the HLA sub-analyses included only small numbers of individuals, any influence of HLA type on TCRB rearrangement was left unresolved. In all four CD4+ subsets, TCRB CDR3 length was moderately but significantly shorter in type 1 diabetes patients. Shorter templates might be favored by PCR, yet because patient and control samples were amplified and corrected together, any such skew would affect both groups equally. Patients with type 1 diabetes made fewer insertions and deleted more nucleotides at VDJ recombination sites, implying thymic rearrangement abnormalities. Because cDNA was sequenced instead of genomic DNA, highly expressing activated cells could be over-represented, though the groups showed no difference in activation or CD3 levels. Naive, central memory and regulatory TCRB repertoires appeared to be more similar among patients than among healthy donors.

From each donor, a single peripheral blood sample of about 120 mL on average was drawn into heparinised tubes. A BD FACSAria II and a panel including CD45RO, CCR7, CD25, CD127, CD95 and CD27 were used to sort naive, central memory, regulatory and stem cell-like memory CD4+ T cells. Every sorted population had a purity above 98%. PBMCs were isolated immediately by Lymphoprep density gradient centrifugation and stained directly without culture. Samples were stained and sorted in pairs, with one healthy donor and one patient per experiment, so that batch effects were minimized. Per the germline V gene, SGHTA is the CDR1 and FQGNSA is the CDR2. Germline trimming amounts to 4 bases on V and 3 bases on J, with 8 as the count of junction bases outside the gene matches. Including the terminal cysteine and phenylalanine, the CDR3 comprises 16 residues. Of all the DNA, just the CDR3 is kept, 48 bases in frame from base 1.

All of the isolated RNA was reverse transcribed with the High Capacity cDNA Reverse Transcription Kit, so expressed TCRB transcripts were sequenced. Deep immunoSEQ sequencing was applied to naive, central memory and regulatory T cell samples, giving an average of roughly 3.5 million total reads per sample. Sorted cells were lysed in RLT buffer and RNA was extracted with DNase-treated RNeasy Micro or Mini kits, depending on cell number. To prevent cross-contamination, every cell subset was processed on its own, while patient and healthy donor samples were processed together. Using the immunoSEQ multiplex PCR, TCRB sequences were amplified from cDNA into 87-bp fragments spanning the CDR3 region. Sequencing of the amplicons was performed on the Illumina HiSeq platform. The authors processed their data as follows. PCR bias was corrected computationally using synthetic template baselines, and reads within Hamming distance 2 were collapsed, with unmergeable singletons discarded. Reads were aligned to IMGT to assign V, D and J genes, CDR3 length, and insertions or deletions at six rearrangement sites. Within each subset, clonotype counts were normalized to the number of sorted cells before true diversity and Gini coefficients were calculated with the tcR R package. The overlap coefficient, calculated on TCRB nucleotide sequences, was used to quantify repertoire sharing. As a proxy for the pre-selection repertoire, out-of-frame TCRB sequences from naive cells were analyzed. TCRdb carries this immuneACCESS record with in-frame sequences only. Its versions omit some clonotypes, under half of them owing to an unresolved V gene in the studies checked, with the rest unexplained. That table is the source of V, J and clone size, and D and trimming were worked out from the DNA. This sample lists about 620,000 clones; 15% to 18% were detected once. Clones ranked in the top ten supply about 0.087% of the sample.

Points on this clone: The specificity of this receptor is unknown. Base qualities are not recorded, but no much larger clone differs from it by a single base.

The chain is made from TRBV7-2 and TRBJ2-3; 9 nucleotides in the junction match TRBD2. What was sequenced was naive CD4+ T cells from blood. The cell subset or site label on this specimen signifies: true naive CD4+ T cells. The receptor was derived from a man between 18 and 29 years old in good health. The CDR3 corresponds to CASSYGFAGGTDTQYF. The nucleotide sequence is given as TGTGCCAGCAGCTACGGCTTCGCGGGAGGGACAGATACGCAGTATTTT.